The clone carrying this TCR beta chain ranks as medium-sized in terms of frequency. Its target is unknown. This entry belongs to a study of human CD8 memory T cell subsets. CDR3 length: 15 residues. Germline V gene data show CDR1 as MGHRA and CDR2 as YSYEKL. UMI-labeled 5' RACE was used, and it produced the TCR beta libraries. TCRdb reprocessed the 5' RACE reads and stores each CDR3 protein as one record, lacking DNA. This table lists roughly 10,000 distinct CDR3 sequences. Overall study results and limits: Only minimal overlap was seen between the stem-like memory and the precursor exhausted T cell repertoires.

Sequences were obtained from CD8+ stem-like memory T cells (TSCM and TCM) sorted from PBMCs. The subset is: stem-like memory CD8 T cells (TSTEM), CCR7+ PD-1- TIGIT-. This receptor was taken from a human donor in good health. The chain has TRBV4-1 and TRBJ1-1. The CDR3: CASSQTQRARPEAFF.